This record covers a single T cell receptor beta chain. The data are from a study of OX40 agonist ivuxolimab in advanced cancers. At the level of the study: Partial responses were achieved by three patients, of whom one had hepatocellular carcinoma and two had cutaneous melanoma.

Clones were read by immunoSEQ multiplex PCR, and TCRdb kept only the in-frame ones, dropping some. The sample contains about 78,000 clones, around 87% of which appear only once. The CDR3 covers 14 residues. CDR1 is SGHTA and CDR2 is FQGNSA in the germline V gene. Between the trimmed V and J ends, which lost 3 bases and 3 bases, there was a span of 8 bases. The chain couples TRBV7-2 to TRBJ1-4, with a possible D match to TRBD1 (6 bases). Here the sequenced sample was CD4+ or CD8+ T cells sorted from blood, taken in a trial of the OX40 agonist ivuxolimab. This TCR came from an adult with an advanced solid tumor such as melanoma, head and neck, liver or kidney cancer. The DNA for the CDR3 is TGTGCCAGCAGCTTGCAGGGGTCTAATGAAAAACTGTTTTTT. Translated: CASSLQGSNEKLFF.